This TCR beta chain was sequenced for a study of Ad26.COV2.S vaccination and SARS-CoV-2 variants. Study at large: Each vaccinee took Ad26.COV2.S intramuscularly, once or twice 56 days apart. Regarding the study as a whole: Overall T cell responses may have been underestimated by the analyses of TCR breadth and depth.

The sample's treatment: 15 to 20 received Ad26.COV2.S at low or high dose, single or two shots; about 5 received placebo; per-sample allocation not given. The samples date from day 63 after the first vaccine or placebo injection. With respect to this clone: What it binds is not known.

Clones were sequenced by immunoSEQ multiplex PCR, and TCRdb holds only the in-frame ones, with some missing. Of around 300,000 clones listed, roughly 90% were seen once; the top ten hold approximately 5%. The TCR was taken from a person between 18 and 65 years old who received the Ad26.COV2.S COVID-19 vaccine or a placebo. This specimen was peripheral blood, taken in a trial of Ad26.COV2.S vaccine versus placebo.

The CDR3 spells CATGTPYEQYF. Here the CDR3 DNA reads TGTGCCACGGGAACACCCTACGAGCAGTACTTC. The rearrangement joins TRBV19 to TRBJ2-7; TRBD2 might be the D (5 bases). Trimming cost V 10 bases and J 2 bases, with 9 bases left between them. The CDR3 extends over 11 amino acids. Germline lookup yields CDR1 LNHDA and CDR2 SQIVND (reference sequence). Full variable domain (rest looked up from reference TRBV19 and TRBJ2-7): DGGITQSPKYLFRKEGQNVTLSCEQNLNHDAMYWYRQDPGQGLRLIYYSQIVNDFQKGDIAEGYSVSREKKESFPLTVTSAQKNPTAFYLCATGTPYEQYFGPGTRLTVT.